One and the same sample provided the 5 T cell receptor beta chains below, sequenced in a study of CD8 T cells in Susac syndrome. RNA totalling about 0.5 to 1 ug underwent reverse transcription with random hexamers. TCRdb fed the immunoSEQ multiplex PCR reads into MiXCR, producing one record per CDR3 protein. The sample yields about 170,000 distinct CDR3 sequences, over 85% seen once. The sequenced material came from CD4+ T cells from PBMCs. Receptors originate from a human donor with multiple sclerosis.

The chain recombines TRBV28 with TRBJ1-5; 7 positions agree with TRBD1. The germline CDR1 and CDR2 sequences are MDHEN and SYDVKM. The V and J ends lost 8 bases and 1 base, in that order; junction bases with no gene match: 5. CDR3 length: 14 amino acids. CDR3 DNA sequence: TGTGCCAGCGGTCAGGGGGGGAGCAATCAGCCCCAGCATTTT. Translated, it gives CASGQGGSNQPQHF.

CDR3 sequence: CASSFAPGGTLNEQFF. The CDR3 DNA is TGTGCCAGCAGCTTCGCCCCCGGGGGGACCCTCAATGAGCAGTTCTTC. The rearrangement uses TRBV28 and TRBJ2-1; 7 bases fit TRBD2. The V segment lost 6 bases and the J segment 6 bases; nucleotides outside the gene matches: 14. Per germline, CDR1 MDHEN and CDR2 SYDVKM. The CDR3 totals 16 residues.

The chain joins TRBV28 to TRBJ1-6; D perhaps matches TRBD1 (6 bases). Germline V gene lookup returns CDR1 MDHEN and CDR2 SYDVKM. Trimming stripped 8 bases from V and 6 bases from J, with 17 bases between. This CDR3 has 15 amino acids. The CDR3 DNA reads as TGTGCCAGCGCCGAACTGTGGGGGCCTAATTCACCCCTCCACTTT. Its translation is CASAELWGPNSPLHF.

This clonotype appeared once. The chain recombines TRBV7-8 with TRBJ2-7; TRBD1 is a possible D gene (5 bases). The CDR3 runs 13 residues. From germline, CDR1 is SGHVS and CDR2 FQNEAQ. Trimming cost V 5 bases and J 4 bases, with 12 bases left between them. This CDR3 reads CASSPDREYEQYF. The CDR3 region has the DNA TGTGCCAGCAGCCCCGACAGAGAATACGAGCAGTACTTC.

A single count supports this clonotype. The genes are TRBV7-2 and TRBJ2-1; D is unresolved. There are 14 residues in the CDR3. V lost 5 bases and J lost 5, with 13 bases in between. CDR1 is SGHTA, CDR2 FQGNSA, per germline. The CDR3 nucleotides read TGTGCCAGCAGCCCGACCGGGCTCAACAATGAGCAGTTCTTC. This sequence encodes CASSPTGLNNEQFF.